The 20 T cell receptor beta chains given below trace back to one sample, sequenced in a study of PD-L1 blockade in urothelial cancer. Clones were sequenced by immunoSEQ multiplex PCR, and TCRdb holds only the in-frame ones, with some missing. This repertoire shows tens of thousands of clones, roughly 84% found once; its top ten account for roughly 1.9%. The time point is: pretreatment peripheral blood. Specimen: PBMCs, collected around atezolizumab (anti-PD-L1) treatment. The receptors originated from a man aged 60 to 69 with urothelial cancer.

The genes are TRBV19 and TRBJ2-3, with D possibly being TRBD1 (6 bases). The germline V and J ends were trimmed by 5 bases and 5 bases, with 20 bases remaining between them. Looked up from germline, CDR1 is LNHDA and CDR2 is SQIVND (reference sequence). This CDR3 has 16 amino acids. CDR3 region: CASSVLGTRLVDTQYF. The CDR3, as DNA: TGTGCCAGTAGTGTACTGGGGACACGTTTGGTAGATACGCAGTATTTT.

V gene TRBV6-5 combines with J gene TRBJ1-3, with D hard to call. CDR1 and CDR2 from the germline V gene are MNHEY and SVGAGI. Trimming took 6 bases from V and 0 from J, leaving 12 bases between them. The CDR3 is 15 amino acids. CDR3 loop: CASSRDGFSGNTIYF. For the CDR3, the DNA is TGTGCCAGCAGCCGAGATGGTTTCTCTGGAAACACCATATATTTT.

The J gene is TRBJ1-5, the V gene TRBV7-9; D unresolved. The CDR3 is 17 residues long. The germline CDR1 and CDR2 sequences are SEHNR and FQNEAQ (reference sequence). The germline V and J ends were trimmed by 4 bases and 5 bases, with 21 bases remaining between them. The CDR3 loop is CASSWGDRGSGDQPQHF. For the CDR3, the DNA is TGTGCCAGCAGCTGGGGAGACCGGGGAAGTGGGGATCAGCCCCAGCATTTT.

The genes are TRBV15 and TRBJ2-7; D remains ambiguous. Germline V CDR1 and CDR2: LNHNV, YYDKDF (reference sequence). CDR3 size: 15 residues. The V and J ends lost 0 bases and 2 bases respectively, with 11 bases between them. CDR3 in amino acids: CATSRDSYRAYEQYF. In DNA, the CDR3 is TGTGCCACCAGCAGAGATTCCTACAGAGCCTACGAGCAGTACTTC.

The CDR3 coding sequence is TGTGCCAGCAGCCAGGCCAGGGGATATTCCGAGCAGTACTTC. It specifies CASSQARGYSEQYF. The chain carries TRBV14 and TRBJ2-7; weak D call: TRBD1 (6 bases). V was shortened by 3 bases and J by 6 bases, with 15 bases between the two germline ends. This CDR3 has 14 amino acids. CDR1 and CDR2 from the germline V gene are SGHDN and FVKESK.

The chain is built from TRBV5-1 and TRBJ2-5, with D tentatively TRBD1 (6 bases). CDR1 and CDR2 (germline): SGHRS, YFSETQ. V was trimmed by 6 bases and J by 5 bases, leaving 17 bases between them. The CDR3 length is 14 residues. Here the CDR3 reads CASTSQGRAETQYF. CDR3 DNA: TGCGCCAGCACCTCCCAGGGGCGGGCGGAGACCCAGTACTTC.

The rearrangement joins TRBV5-1 to TRBJ1-1; TRBD1 aligns across 7 bases. The CDR3 extends over 14 amino acids. J was trimmed by 6 bases and V by 3 bases; bases with no gene match: 8. From germline, CDR1 is SGHRS and CDR2 YFSETQ. CDR3 sequence: CASSWTDRVSEAFF. The CDR3 coding sequence is TGCGCCAGCAGCTGGACTGACAGGGTATCTGAAGCTTTCTTT. The variable domain in full, completed from reference TRBV5-1 and TRBJ1-1, reads KAGVTQTPRYLIKTRGQQVTLSCSPISGHRSVSWYQQTPGQGLQFLFEYFSETQRNKGNFPGRFSGRQFSNSRSEMNVSTLELGDSALYLCASSWTDRVSEAFFGQGTRLTVV.

The CDR3 region is CASRVRTEANEKLFF. The CDR3 nucleotides read TGTGCAAGTCGCGTCAGGACAGAGGCTAATGAAAAACTGTTTTTT. The chain combines TRBV12-2 with TRBJ1-4; TRBD1 is taken as the D call from the table, unchecked against the DNA. TRBV12-2 represents a pseudogene. CDR3 length equals 15 residues.

The chain is built from TRBV7-2 and TRBJ2-7; 7 bases line up with TRBD1. The CDR3 sequence is 15 residues long. Germline CDR1 and CDR2: SGHTA and FQGNSA. V was clipped by 1 base and J by 7 bases; unmatched bases: 10. CDR3 nucleotides: TGTGCCAGCAGCTTAGTAGGGGGCCCTCTAGGGGAGCAGTACTTC. It yields the protein CASSLVGGPLGEQYF. The full variable domain, in which reference TRBV7-2 and TRBJ2-7 provide the parts outside the CDR3, is GAGVSQSPSNKVTEKGKDVELRCDPISGHTALYWYRQSLGQGLEFLIYFQGNSAPDKSGLPSDRFSAERTGGSVSTLTIQRTQQEDSAVYLCASSLVGGPLGEQYFGPGTRLTVT.

This clone showed up just a few times. This sequence joins TRBV9 and TRBJ2-7, with 9 bases lining up with TRBD1. The CDR3 spans 15 residues. Germline V lookup: CDR1 SGDLS, CDR2 YYNGEE. With V trimmed by 0 bases and J by 4 bases, 5 bases remained unmatched. This chain's CDR3 is CASSVEADRGYEQYF. The CDR3 DNA is TGTGCCAGCAGCGTAGAGGCGGACAGGGGATACGAGCAGTACTTC.

The V gene is TRBV6-5, the J gene TRBJ2-7; D is perhaps TRBD2 (5 bases). Germline V gene data show CDR1 as MNHEY and CDR2 as SVGAGI. V dropped 0 bases and J dropped 3 bases, with 9 bases sitting between them. The CDR3 extends over 14 amino acids. The CDR3 reads CASSYSAAVYEQYF. CDR3 DNA: TGTGCCAGCAGTTACTCAGCAGCGGTCTACGAGCAGTACTTC.

The table lists this clone with a count of one. The J gene is TRBJ2-3, the V gene TRBV12-5; TRBD2 agrees at 14 bases. V lost 6 bases to trimming and J lost 7 bases; unmatched junction nucleotides: 6. Per germline, CDR1 LGHNT and CDR2 FRNRAP. This CDR3 has 15 residues. The CDR3 bases are TGTGCTAGTGGGGCGACTAGCGGGAGGGGAAATACGCAGTATTTT. Translation: CASGATSGRGNTQYF.

The V and J genes are TRBV10-1 and TRBJ2-7; possible D gene TRBD1, 6 bases. V was pared by 4 bases and J by 2 bases, with 12 bases between. The CDR3 is made up of 14 amino acids. The germline gives CDR1 WNHNN, CDR2 SYGVQD (reference sequence). The CDR3 DNA is TGCGCCAGCAGTGGAGGACAGAGGCCCTACGAGCAGTACTTC. Protein sequence: CASSGGQRPYEQYF.

The V and J genes are TRBV7-9 and TRBJ2-3; 10 positions agree with TRBD1. Germline loops: CDR1 SEHNR, CDR2 FQNEAQ (reference sequence). The junction had 11 bases not matched to a gene; V was cut back by 1 base and J by 1 base. The CDR3 runs to 19 residues. DNA of the CDR3: TGTGCCAGCAGCTTAGTAAGGGACAGGGGCAGGTACGGCACAGATACGCAGTATTTT. Translation: CASSLVRDRGRYGTDTQYF.

This clone was counted a few times. This rearrangement joins TRBV30 to TRBJ2-6; TRBD2 might be the D (5 bases). V was pared by 3 bases and J by 2 bases, with 8 bases between. This CDR3 comprises 14 residues. The germline gives CDR1 GTSNPN, CDR2 SVGIG (reference sequence). CDR3 DNA sequence: TGTGCCTGGAGCGACGGGACTGGGGCCAACGTCCTGACTTTC. Its translation is CAWSDGTGANVLTF.

The chain joins TRBV28 to TRBJ1-1; 9 bases agree with TRBD1. The CDR3 has 13 residues. The germline V gene has CDR1 MDHEN and CDR2 SYDVKM. Trimming removed 5 bases from V and 10 bases from J; junction bases left unmatched: 8. This CDR3 reads CASSRQGGGGAFF. CDR3 DNA sequence: TGTGCCAGCAGTAGACAGGGGGGGGGTGGAGCTTTCTTT. Supplemented by reference TRBV28 and TRBJ1-1, the full variable domain reads DVKVTQSSRYLVKRTGEKVFLECVQDMDHENMFWYRQDPGLGLRLIYFSYDVKMKEKGDIPEGYSVSREKKERFSLILESASTNQTSMYLCASSRQGGGGAFFGQGTRLTVV.

The genes are TRBV6-5 and TRBJ1-1; D uncertain. CDR1 is MNHEY, CDR2 SVGAGI, per germline. V shed 4 bases and J shed 0 bases, with 6 bases lying between them. The CDR3 is made up of 13 amino acids. CDR3 coding DNA: TGTGCCAGCAGTTGGTCGGTGAACACTGAAGCTTTCTTT. Residues: CASSWSVNTEAFF.

The chain combines TRBV18 with TRBJ2-3; 9 nucleotides align to TRBD1. Germline CDR1 and CDR2: KGHSH and LQKENI. The V segment lost 0 bases and the J segment 4 bases; nucleotides outside the gene matches: 2. This CDR3 is built from 15 residues. CDR3 sequence: CASSPPGTGSDTQYF. CDR3 DNA: TGTGCCAGCTCACCACCCGGGACAGGGTCAGATACGCAGTATTTT. The full variable domain, in which reference TRBV18 and TRBJ2-3 provide the parts outside the CDR3, is NAGVMQNPRHLVRRRGQEARLRCSPMKGHSHVYWYRQLPEEGLKFMVYLQKENIIDESGMPKERFSAEFPKEGPSILRIQQVVRGDSAAYFCASSPPGTGSDTQYFGPGTRLTVL.

The V call is TRBV5-6, the J call TRBJ2-6; D is ambiguous. The CDR3 covers 15 residues. Between the trimmed V and J ends, which lost 5 bases and 0 bases, there was a span of 9 bases. Per germline, CDR1 SGHDT and CDR2 YYEEEE. The CDR3 DNA follows: TGTGCCAGCAGTCGTACGGGCTCTGGGGCCAACGTCCTGACTTTC. This codes for CASSRTGSGANVLTF.

The chain is built from TRBV14 and TRBJ2-1; the match to TRBD2 covers 8 bases. Germline V gene lookup returns CDR1 SGHDN and CDR2 FVKESK. This CDR3 comprises 18 residues. V lost 0 bases and J lost 0; bases outside the gene matches: 7. In DNA form, the CDR3 reads TGTGCCAGCAGCCAAGAAGGGACTAGAACTCGCTCCTACAATGAGCAGTTCTTC. Its translation is CASSQEGTRTRSYNEQFF.